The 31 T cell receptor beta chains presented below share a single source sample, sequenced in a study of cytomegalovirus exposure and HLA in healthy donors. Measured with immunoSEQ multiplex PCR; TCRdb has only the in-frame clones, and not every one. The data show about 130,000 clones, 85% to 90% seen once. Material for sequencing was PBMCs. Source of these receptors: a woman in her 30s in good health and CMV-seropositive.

CDR3 amino acids: CASSAGGKTPYEQYF. Here the CDR3 DNA reads TGTGCCAGCAGTGCTGGGGGGAAGACACCCTACGAGCAGTACTTC. This chain joins TRBV7-2 and TRBJ2-7; maybe TRBD2 (6 bases). V was pared by 6 bases and J by 2 bases, with 17 bases between. CDR1 is SGHTA and CDR2 is FQGNSA in the germline V gene. The CDR3 has 15 amino acids.

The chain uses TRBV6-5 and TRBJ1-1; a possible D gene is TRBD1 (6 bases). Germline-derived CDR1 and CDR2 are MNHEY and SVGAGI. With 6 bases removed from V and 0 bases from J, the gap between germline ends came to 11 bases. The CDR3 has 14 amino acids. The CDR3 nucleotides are TGTGCCAGCAGCTCCAGGGGCATGAACACTGAAGCTTTCTTT. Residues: CASSSRGMNTEAFF.

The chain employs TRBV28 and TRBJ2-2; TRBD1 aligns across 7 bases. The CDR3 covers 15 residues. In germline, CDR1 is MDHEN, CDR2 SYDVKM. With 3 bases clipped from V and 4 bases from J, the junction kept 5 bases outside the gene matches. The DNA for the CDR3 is TGTGCCAGCAGTTTGTTAGACAGGGTCACCGGGGAGCTGTTTTTT. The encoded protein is CASSLLDRVTGELFF.

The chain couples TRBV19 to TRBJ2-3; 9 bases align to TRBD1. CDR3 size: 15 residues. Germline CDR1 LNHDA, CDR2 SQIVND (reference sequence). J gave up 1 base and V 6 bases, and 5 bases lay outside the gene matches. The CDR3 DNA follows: TGTGCCAGTAGCATGAGGACAGGGGGCACAGATACGCAGTATTTT. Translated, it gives CASSMRTGGTDTQYF.

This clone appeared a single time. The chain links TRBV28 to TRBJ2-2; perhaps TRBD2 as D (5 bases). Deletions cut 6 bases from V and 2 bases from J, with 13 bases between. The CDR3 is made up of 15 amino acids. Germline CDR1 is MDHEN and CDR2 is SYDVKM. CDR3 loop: CASRTSGPNTGELFF. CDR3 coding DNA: TGTGCCAGCAGGACAAGCGGCCCTAACACCGGGGAGCTGTTTTTT. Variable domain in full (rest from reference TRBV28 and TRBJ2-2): DVKVTQSSRYLVKRTGEKVFLECVQDMDHENMFWYRQDPGLGLRLIYFSYDVKMKEKGDIPEGYSVSREKKERFSLILESASTNQTSMYLCASRTSGPNTGELFFGEGSRLTVL.

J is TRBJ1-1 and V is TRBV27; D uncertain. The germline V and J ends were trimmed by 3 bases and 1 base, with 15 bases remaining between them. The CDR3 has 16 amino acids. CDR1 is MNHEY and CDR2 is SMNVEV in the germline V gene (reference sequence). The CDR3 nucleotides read TGTGCCAGCAGTTTGGAACTTGGAAGAGGGAACACTGAAGCTTTCTTT. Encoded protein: CASSLELGRGNTEAFF.

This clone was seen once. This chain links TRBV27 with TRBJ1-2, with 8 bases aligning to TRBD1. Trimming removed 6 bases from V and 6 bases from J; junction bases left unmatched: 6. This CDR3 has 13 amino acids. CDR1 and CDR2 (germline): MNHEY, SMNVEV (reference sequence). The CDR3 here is CASSPGQGDGYTF. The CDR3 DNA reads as TGTGCCAGCAGCCCCGGACAGGGAGATGGCTACACCTTC.

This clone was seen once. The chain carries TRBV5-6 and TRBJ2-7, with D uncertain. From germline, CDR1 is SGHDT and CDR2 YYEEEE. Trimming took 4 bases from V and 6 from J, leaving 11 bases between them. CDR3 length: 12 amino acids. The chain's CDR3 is CASSPLSGEQYF. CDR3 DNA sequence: TGTGCCAGCAGCCCGCTGTCCGGCGAGCAGTACTTC.

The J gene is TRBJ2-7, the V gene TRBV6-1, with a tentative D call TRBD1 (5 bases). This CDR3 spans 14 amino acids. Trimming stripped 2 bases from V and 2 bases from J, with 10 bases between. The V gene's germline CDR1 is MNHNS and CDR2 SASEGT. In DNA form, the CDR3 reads TGTGCCAGCAGTGAACTAGGGGCCCCCTACGAGCAGTACTTC. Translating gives CASSELGAPYEQYF.

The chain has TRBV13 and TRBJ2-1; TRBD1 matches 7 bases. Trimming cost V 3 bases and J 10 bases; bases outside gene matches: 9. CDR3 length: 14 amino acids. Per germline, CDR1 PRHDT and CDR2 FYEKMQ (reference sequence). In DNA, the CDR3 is TGTGCCAGCAGCTTGGGTAAGGGGGCAGGGGAGCAGTTCTTC. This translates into CASSLGKGAGEQFF.

CDR3 in DNA: TGTGCCAGCAGCGTAGGGACAGGGTTCACTGAAGCTTTCTTT. It is translated as CASSVGTGFTEAFF. The rearrangement links TRBV9 to TRBJ1-1; 8 bases are shared with TRBD1. The V gene end was trimmed by 0 bases and the J gene end by 4 bases; junction bases not matched to a gene: 2. The CDR3 is 14 amino acids. Germline CDR1 and CDR2: SGDLS and YYNGEE. The full variable domain, with the rest looked up from reference TRBV9 and TRBJ1-1, is DSGVTQTPKHLITATGQRVTLRCSPRSGDLSVYWYQQSLDQGLQFLIQYYNGEERAKGNILERFSAQQFPDLHSELNLSSLELGDSALYFCASSVGTGFTEAFFGQGTRLTVV.

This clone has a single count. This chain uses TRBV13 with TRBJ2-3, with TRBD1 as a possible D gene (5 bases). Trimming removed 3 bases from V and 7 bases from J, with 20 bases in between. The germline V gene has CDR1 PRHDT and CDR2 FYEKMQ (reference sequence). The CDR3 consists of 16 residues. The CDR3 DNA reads TGTGCCAGCAGCTTCGGATCGTCCAGGGCACCCTATACGCAGTATTTT. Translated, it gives CASSFGSSRAPYTQYF.

CDR3 in amino acids: CASSLSGHPNRLQPQHF. The CDR3 region has the DNA TGTGCCAGCAGTTTATCGGGACATCCAAATCGGTTACAGCCCCAGCATTTT. V is TRBV27 and J is TRBJ1-5, with a weak D call TRBD1 (6 bases). Looked up from germline, CDR1 is MNHEY and CDR2 is SMNVEV (reference sequence). CDR3 length: 17 residues. Deletions cut 0 bases from V and 7 bases from J, with 19 bases between.

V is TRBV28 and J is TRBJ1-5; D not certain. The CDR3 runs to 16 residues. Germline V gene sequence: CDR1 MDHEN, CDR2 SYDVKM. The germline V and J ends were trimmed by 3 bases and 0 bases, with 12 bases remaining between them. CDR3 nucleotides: TGTGCCAGCAGTTTCCTTGGTTCAGGTAGCAATCAGCCCCAGCATTTT. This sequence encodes CASSFLGSGSNQPQHF.

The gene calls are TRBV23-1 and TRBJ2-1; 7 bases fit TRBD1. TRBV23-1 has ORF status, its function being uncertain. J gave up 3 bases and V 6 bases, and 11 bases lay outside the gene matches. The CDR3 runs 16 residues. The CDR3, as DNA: TGCGCCAGCAGCCAGGTTGGGGACAGCGACTACAATGAGCAGTTCTTC. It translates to CASSQVGDSDYNEQFF.

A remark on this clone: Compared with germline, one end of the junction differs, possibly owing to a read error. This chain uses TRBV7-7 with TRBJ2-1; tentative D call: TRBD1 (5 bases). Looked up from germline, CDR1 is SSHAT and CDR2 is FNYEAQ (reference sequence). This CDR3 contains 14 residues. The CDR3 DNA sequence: TGTGCTAGCAGCTTCGCAGGGTCCGGTAATGAGCAGTTCTTC. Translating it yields CASSFAGSGNEQFF.

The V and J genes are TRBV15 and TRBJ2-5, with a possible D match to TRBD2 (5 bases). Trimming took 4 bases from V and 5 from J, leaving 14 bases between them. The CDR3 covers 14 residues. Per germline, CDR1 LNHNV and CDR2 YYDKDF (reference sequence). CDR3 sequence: CATSNGVGKETQYF. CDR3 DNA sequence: TGTGCCACCAGCAACGGGGTCGGGAAGGAGACCCAGTACTTC.

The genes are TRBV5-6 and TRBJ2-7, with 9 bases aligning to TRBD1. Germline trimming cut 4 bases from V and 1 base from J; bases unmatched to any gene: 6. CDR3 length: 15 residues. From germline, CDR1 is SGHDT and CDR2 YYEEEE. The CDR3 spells CASSGTGTRSYEQYF. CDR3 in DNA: TGTGCCAGCAGCGGGACAGGGACGAGGTCCTACGAGCAGTACTTC.

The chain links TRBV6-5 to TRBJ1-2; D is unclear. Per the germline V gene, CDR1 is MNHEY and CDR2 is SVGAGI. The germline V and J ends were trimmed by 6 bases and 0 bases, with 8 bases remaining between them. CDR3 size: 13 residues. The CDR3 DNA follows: TGTGCCAGCAGCCCCCTCTCTAACTATGGCTACACCTTC. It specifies CASSPLSNYGYTF.

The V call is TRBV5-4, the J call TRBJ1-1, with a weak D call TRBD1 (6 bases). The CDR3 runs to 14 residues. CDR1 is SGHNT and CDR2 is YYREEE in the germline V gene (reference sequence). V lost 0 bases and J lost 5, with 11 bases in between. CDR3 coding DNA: TGTGCCAGCAGCTTGGGAAACAGGGAAACTGAAGCTTTCTTT. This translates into CASSLGNRETEAFF.

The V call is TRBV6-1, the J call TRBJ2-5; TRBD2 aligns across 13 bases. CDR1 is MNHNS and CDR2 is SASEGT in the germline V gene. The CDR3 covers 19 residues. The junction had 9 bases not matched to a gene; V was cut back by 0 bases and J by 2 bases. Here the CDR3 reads CASSEALTSGGGFQETQYF. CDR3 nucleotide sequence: TGTGCCAGCAGTGAAGCCCTTACTAGCGGGGGGGGGTTTCAAGAGACCCAGTACTTC.

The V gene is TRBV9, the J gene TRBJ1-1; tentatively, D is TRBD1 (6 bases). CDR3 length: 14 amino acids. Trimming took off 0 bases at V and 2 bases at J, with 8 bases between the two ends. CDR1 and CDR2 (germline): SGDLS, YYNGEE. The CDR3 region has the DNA TGTGCCAGCAGCGTAGGACAGGTAAACACTGAAGCTTTCTTT. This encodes CASSVGQVNTEAFF.

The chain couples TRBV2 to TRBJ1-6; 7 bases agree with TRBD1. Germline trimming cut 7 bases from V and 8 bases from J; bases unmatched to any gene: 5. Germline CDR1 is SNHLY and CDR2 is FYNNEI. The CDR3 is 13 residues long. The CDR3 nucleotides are TGTGCCAGCAAAGGGACAGCTTATTCACCCCTCCACTTT. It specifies CASKGTAYSPLHF.

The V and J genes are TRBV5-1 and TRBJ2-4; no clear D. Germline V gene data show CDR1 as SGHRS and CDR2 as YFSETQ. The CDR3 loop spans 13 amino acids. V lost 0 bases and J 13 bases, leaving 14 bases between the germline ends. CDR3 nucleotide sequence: TGCGCCAGCAGCTTGGGGGCCCAAGCCATCCAGTACTTC. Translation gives CASSLGAQAIQYF. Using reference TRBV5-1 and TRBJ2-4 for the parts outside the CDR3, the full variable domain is KAGVTQTPRYLIKTRGQQVTLSCSPISGHRSVSWYQQTPGQGLQFLFEYFSETQRNKGNFPGRFSGRQFSNSRSEMNVSTLELGDSALYLCASSLGAQAIQYFGAGTRLSVL.

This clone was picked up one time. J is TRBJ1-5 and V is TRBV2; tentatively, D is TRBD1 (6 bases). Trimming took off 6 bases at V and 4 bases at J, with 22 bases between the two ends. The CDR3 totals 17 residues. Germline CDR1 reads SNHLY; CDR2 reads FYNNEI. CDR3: CASSLGPPGTPNQPQHF. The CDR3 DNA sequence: TGTGCCAGCAGCTTAGGCCCCCCCGGGACACCTAATCAGCCCCAGCATTTT. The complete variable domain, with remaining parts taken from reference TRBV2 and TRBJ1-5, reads EPEVTQTPSHQVTQMGQEVILRCVPISNHLYFYWYRQILGQKVEFLVSFYNNEISEKSEIFDDQFSVERPDGSNFTLKIRSTKLEDSAMYFCASSLGPPGTPNQPQHFGDGTRLSIL.

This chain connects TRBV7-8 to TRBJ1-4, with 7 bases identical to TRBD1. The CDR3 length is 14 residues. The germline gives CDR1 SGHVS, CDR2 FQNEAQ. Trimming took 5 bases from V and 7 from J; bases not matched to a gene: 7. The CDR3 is CASSPGGGREKLFF. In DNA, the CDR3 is TGTGCCAGCAGCCCAGGGGGTGGTCGTGAAAAACTGTTTTTT.

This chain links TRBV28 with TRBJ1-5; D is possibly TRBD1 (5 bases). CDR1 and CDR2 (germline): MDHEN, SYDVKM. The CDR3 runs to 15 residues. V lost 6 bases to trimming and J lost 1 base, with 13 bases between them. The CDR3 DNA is TGTGCCAGCAGAACCGGGACTCGGAGCAATCAGCCCCAGCATTTT. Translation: CASRTGTRSNQPQHF. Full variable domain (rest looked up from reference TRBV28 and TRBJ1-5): DVKVTQSSRYLVKRTGEKVFLECVQDMDHENMFWYRQDPGLGLRLIYFSYDVKMKEKGDIPEGYSVSREKKERFSLILESASTNQTSMYLCASRTGTRSNQPQHFGDGTRLSIL.

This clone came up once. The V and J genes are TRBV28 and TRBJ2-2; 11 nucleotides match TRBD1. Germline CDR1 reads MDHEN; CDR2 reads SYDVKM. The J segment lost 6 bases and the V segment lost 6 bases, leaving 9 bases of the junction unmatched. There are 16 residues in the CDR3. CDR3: CASSSPRDRGSGELFF. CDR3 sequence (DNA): TGTGCCAGCAGCTCCCCCCGGGACAGGGGGTCCGGGGAGCTGTTTTTT.

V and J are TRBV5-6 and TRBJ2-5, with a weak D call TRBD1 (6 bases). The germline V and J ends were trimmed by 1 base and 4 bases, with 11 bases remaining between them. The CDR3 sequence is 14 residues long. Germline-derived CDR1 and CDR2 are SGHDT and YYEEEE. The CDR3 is CASSLPGARETQYF. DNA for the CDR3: TGTGCCAGCAGCTTGCCAGGGGCTCGAGAGACCCAGTACTTC.

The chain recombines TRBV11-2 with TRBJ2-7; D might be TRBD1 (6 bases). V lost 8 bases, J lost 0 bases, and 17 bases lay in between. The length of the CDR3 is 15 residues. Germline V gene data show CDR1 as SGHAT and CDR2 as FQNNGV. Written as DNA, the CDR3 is TGTGCCAGCCGTCCCGCGGGCAGGGGCTCCTACGAGCAGTACTTC. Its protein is CASRPAGRGSYEQYF.

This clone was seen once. CDR3 amino acids: CASSQGTGGHQETQYF. The CDR3 DNA reads as TGTGCCAGCAGCCAAGGGACAGGGGGCCACCAAGAGACCCAGTACTTC. This chain joins TRBV5-8 and TRBJ2-5; 12 bases line up with TRBD1. Germline V gene sequence: CDR1 SGHTS, CDR2 YDEGEE. The V segment lost 4 bases and the J segment 0 bases; nucleotides outside the gene matches: 4. The CDR3 is 16 amino acids.